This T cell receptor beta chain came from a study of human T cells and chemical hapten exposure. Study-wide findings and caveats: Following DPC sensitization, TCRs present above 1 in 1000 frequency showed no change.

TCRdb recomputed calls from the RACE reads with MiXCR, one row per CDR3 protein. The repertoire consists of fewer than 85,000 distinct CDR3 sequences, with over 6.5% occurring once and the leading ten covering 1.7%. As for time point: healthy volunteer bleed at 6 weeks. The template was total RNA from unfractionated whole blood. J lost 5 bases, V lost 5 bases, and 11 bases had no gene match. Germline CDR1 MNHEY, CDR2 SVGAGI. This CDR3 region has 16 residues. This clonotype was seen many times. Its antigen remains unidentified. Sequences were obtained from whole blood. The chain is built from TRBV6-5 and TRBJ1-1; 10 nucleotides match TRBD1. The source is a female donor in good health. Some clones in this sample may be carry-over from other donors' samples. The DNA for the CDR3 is TGTGCCAGCAGTAGGGACAGGGGTCTAATCCGGACTGAAGCTTTCTTT. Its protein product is CASSRDRGLIRTEAFF.